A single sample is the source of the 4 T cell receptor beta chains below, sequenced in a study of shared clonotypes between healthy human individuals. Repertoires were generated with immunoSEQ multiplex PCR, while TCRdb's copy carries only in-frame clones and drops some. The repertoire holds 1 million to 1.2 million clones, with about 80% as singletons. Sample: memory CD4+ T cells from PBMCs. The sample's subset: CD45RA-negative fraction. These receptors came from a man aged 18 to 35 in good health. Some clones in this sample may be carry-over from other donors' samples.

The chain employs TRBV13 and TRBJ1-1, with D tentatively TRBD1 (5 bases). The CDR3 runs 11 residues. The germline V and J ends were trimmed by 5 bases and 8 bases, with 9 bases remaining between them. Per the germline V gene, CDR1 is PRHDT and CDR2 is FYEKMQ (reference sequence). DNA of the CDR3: TGTGCCAGCAGCCGGGAGGGGGAAGCTTTCTTT. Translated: CASSREGEAFF.

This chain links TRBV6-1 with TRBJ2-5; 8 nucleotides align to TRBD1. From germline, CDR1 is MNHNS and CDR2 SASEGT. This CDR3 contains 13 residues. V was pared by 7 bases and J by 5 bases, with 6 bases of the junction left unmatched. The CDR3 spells CASKRTGTETQYF. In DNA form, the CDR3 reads TGTGCCAGCAAGAGGACAGGGACCGAGACCCAGTACTTC.

CDR3 in amino acids: CASSFRVDTQYF. The CDR3 bases are TGTGCCAGCAGCTTCAGGGTAGATACGCAGTATTTT. The chain joins TRBV7-2 to TRBJ2-3; tentatively, D is TRBD1 (5 bases). V lost 3 bases to trimming and J lost 5 bases, with 6 bases between them. CDR3 size: 12 residues. CDR1 is SGHTA, CDR2 FQGNSA, per germline.

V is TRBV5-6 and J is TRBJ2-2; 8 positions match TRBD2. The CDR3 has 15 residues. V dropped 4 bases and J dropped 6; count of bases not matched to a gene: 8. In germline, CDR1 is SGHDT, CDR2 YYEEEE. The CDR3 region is CASSPLSGSPGELFF. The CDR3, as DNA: TGTGCCAGCAGCCCTTTGAGCGGGAGCCCCGGGGAGCTGTTTTTT.